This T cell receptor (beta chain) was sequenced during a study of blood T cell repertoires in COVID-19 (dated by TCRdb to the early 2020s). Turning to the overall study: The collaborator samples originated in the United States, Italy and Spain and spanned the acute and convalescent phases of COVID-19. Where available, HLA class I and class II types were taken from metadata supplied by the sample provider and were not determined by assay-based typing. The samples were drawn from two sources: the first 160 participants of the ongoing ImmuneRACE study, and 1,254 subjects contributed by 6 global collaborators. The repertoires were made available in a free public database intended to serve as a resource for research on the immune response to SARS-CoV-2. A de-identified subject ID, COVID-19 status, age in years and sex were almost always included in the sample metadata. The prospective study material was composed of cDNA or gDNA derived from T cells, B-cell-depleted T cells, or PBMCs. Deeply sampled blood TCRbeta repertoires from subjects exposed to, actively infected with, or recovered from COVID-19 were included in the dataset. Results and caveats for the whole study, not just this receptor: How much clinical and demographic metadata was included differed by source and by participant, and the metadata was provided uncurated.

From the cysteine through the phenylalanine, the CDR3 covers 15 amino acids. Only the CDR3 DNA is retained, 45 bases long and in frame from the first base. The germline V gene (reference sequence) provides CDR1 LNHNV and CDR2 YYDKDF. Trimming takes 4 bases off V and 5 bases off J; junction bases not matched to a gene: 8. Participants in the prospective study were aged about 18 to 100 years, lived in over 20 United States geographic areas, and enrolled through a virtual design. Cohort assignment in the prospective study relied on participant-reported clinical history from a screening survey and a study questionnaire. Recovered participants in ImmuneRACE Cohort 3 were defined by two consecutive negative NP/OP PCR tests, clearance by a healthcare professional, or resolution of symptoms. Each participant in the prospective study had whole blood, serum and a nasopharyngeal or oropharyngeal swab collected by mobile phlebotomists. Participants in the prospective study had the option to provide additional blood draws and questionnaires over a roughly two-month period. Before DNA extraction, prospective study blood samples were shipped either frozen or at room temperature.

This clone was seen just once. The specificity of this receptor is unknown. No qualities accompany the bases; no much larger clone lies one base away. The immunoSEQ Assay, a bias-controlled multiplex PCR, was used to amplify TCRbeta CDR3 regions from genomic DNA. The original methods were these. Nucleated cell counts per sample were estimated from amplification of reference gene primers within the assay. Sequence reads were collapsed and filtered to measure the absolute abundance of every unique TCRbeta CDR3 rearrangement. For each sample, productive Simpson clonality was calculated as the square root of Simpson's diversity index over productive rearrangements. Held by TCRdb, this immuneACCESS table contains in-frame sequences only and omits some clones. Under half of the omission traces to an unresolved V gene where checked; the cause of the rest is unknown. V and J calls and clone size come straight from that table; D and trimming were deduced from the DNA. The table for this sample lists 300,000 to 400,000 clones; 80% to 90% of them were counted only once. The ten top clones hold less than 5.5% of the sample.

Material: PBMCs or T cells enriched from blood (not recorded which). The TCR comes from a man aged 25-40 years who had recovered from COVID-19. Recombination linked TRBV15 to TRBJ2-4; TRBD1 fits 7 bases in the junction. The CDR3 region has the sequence CATSISRQGQNIQYF. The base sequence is TGTGCCACCAGCATCTCCCGACAGGGCCAAAACATTCAGTACTTC.